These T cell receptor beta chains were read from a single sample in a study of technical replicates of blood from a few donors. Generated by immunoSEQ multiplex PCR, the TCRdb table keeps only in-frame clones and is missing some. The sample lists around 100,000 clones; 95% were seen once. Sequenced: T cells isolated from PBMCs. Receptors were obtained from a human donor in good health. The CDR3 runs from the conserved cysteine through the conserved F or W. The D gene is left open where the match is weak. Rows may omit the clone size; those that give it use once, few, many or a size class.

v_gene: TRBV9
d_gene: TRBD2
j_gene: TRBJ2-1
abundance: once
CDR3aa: CASSRGGSGGPYNEQFF
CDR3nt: TGTGCCAGCAGCCGGGGGGGGAGCGGAGGCCCCTACAATGAGCAGTTCTTC

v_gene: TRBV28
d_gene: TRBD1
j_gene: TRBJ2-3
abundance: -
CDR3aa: CASSLQGAGDTQYF
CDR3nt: TGTGCCAGCAGTTTACAGGGGGCCGGAGATACGCAGTATTTT

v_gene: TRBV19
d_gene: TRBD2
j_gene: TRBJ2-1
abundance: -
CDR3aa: CASSRLAGYNEQFF
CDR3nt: TGTGCCAGTAGTAGGCTAGCGGGCTACAATGAGCAGTTCTTC

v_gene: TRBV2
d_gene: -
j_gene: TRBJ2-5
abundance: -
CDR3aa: CASNRGETQYF
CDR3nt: TGTGCCAGCAATCGGGGAGAGACCCAGTACTTC

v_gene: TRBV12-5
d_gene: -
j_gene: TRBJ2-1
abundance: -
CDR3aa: CASGLEYSEQFF
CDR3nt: TGTGCTAGTGGTTTGGAATATAGTGAGCAGTTCTTC

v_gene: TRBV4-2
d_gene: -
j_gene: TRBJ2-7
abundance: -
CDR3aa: CASSQVVSYEQYF
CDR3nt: TGTGCCAGCAGCCAAGTAGTATCCTACGAGCAGTACTTC

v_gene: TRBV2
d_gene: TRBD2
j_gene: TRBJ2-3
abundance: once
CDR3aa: CASRLPTRGLASDTQYF
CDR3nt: TGTGCCAGCCGTCTCCCCACCCGCGGACTAGCGTCAGATACGCAGTATTTT

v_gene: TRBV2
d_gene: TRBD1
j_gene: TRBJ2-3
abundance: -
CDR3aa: CAGPGQGAGVSDTQYF
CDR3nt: TGTGCCGGTCCGGGACAGGGGGCAGGGGTTTCAGATACGCAGTATTTT

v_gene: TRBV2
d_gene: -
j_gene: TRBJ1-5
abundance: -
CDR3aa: CASSETAGANNQPQHF
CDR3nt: TGTGCCAGCAGTGAAACCGCAGGGGCCAACAATCAGCCCCAGCATTTT

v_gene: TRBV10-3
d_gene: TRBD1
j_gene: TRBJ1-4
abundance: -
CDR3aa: CAISESTGTGDEKLFF
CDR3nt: TGTGCCATCAGTGAGTCTACCGGGACAGGGGATGAAAAACTGTTTTTT

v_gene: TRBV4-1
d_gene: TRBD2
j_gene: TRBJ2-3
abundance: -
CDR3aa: CASSQVAGEEADTQYF
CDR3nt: TGCGCCAGCAGCCAAGTAGCGGGAGAGGAGGCAGATACGCAGTATTTT